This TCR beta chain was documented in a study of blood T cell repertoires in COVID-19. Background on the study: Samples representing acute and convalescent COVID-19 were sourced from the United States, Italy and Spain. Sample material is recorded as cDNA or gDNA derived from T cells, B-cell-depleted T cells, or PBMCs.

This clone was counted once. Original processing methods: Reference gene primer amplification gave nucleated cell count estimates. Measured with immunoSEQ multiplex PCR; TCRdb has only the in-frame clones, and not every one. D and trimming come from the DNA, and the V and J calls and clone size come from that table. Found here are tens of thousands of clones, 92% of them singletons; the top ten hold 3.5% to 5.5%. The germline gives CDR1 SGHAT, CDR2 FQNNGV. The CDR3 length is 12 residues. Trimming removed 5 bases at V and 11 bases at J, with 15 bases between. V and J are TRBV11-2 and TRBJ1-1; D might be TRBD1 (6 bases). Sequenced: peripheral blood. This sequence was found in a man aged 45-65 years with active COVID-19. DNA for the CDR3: TGTGCCAGCAGCAGCGGGGGCTGGTATGCTTTCTTT. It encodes CASSSGGWYAFF.